Below, 18 T cell receptor beta chains from the same sample are listed, as sequenced in a study of CD4+ T cells in melanoma. Sequenced by immunoSEQ multiplex PCR; TCRdb stores in-frame clones only, minus some. The data hold roughly 15,000 clones, with 68% observed a single time. The sequencing sample was made of cells from a culture (not recorded whether cultured in vitro). The source of these receptors is a human donor with melanoma.

The chain recombines TRBV13 with TRBJ2-7, with 9 nucleotides matching TRBD1. Losses at the gene ends were 5 bases for V and 5 bases for J; bases not matched to a gene: 16. The CDR3 has 17 residues. Germline V CDR1 and CDR2: PRHDT, FYEKMQ (reference sequence). The CDR3 bases are TGTGCCAGCAGCCTATCACTCTTTCCCGGGACAGGGAACGAGCAGTACTTC. This gives the protein CASSLSLFPGTGNEQYF.

V is TRBV6-1 and J is TRBJ2-3, with D perhaps matching TRBD2 (5 bases). V was clipped by 1 base and J by 1 base, with 12 bases between them. CDR1 MNHNS and CDR2 SASEGT come from the germline V gene. The CDR3 is made up of 16 amino acids. CDR3 sequence reads: CASSEGGSLGTDTQYF. The CDR3 region has the DNA TGTGCCAGCAGTGAAGGCGGGTCGCTGGGCACAGATACGCAGTATTTT.

This rearrangement joins TRBV19 to TRBJ1-1; no clear D. The CDR3 is 13 amino acids. V lost 0 bases and J 5 bases, leaving 7 bases between the germline ends. CDR1 and CDR2 (germline): LNHDA, SQIVND (reference sequence). The chain's CDR3 is CASSIDRTTEAFF. The CDR3 bases are TGTGCCAGTAGTATAGACCGCACTACTGAAGCTTTCTTT.

This chain uses TRBV6-1 with TRBJ2-1; 7 bases align to TRBD1. The CDR3 totals 14 residues. Trimming removed 4 bases from V and 6 bases from J; junction bases left unmatched: 6. CDR1 and CDR2 (germline): MNHNS, SASEGT. The chain's CDR3 is CASSAQGPRNEQFF. CDR3 coding DNA: TGTGCCAGCAGTGCACAGGGGCCGCGCAATGAGCAGTTCTTC.

CDR3 sequence: CASSSDLQGSGYTF. The CDR3 bases are TGTGCCAGCAGCTCCGATTTACAGGGGTCAGGCTACACCTTC. The chain recombines TRBV11-2 with TRBJ1-2, with 7 bases that match TRBD1. Germline-derived CDR1 and CDR2 are SGHAT and FQNNGV. V lost 4 bases to trimming and J lost 8 bases; unmatched junction nucleotides: 10. The CDR3 sequence is 14 residues long.

The rearrangement uses TRBV7-8 and TRBJ2-3; 14 nucleotides agree with TRBD2. V lost 5 bases, J lost 0 bases, and 7 bases stayed unmatched. The CDR3 is 18 amino acids. CDR1 and CDR2 from the germline V gene are SGHVS and FQNEAQ. The CDR3 nucleotides read TGTGCCAGCAGCATCCGACTAGCGGGGGGGACTAGCACAGATACGCAGTATTTT. Translation gives CASSIRLAGGTSTDTQYF.

J is TRBJ2-1 and V is TRBV7-9; D perhaps matches TRBD1 (5 bases). V shed 6 bases and J shed 7 bases, with 22 bases lying between them. Germline V CDR1 and CDR2: SEHNR, FQNEAQ (reference sequence). The CDR3 is 16 residues long. The CDR3 loop is CASSRRGGIARNEQFF. In DNA, the CDR3 is TGTGCCAGCAGTCGTAGGGGCGGAATCGCTAGGAATGAGCAGTTCTTC.

The J gene is TRBJ1-6, the V gene TRBV11-2, with D possibly TRBD1 on 5 matching bases. CDR1 and CDR2 (germline): SGHAT, FQNNGV. Trimming took 0 bases from V and 8 from J, leaving 5 bases between them. The CDR3 is made up of 13 amino acids. The DNA for the CDR3 is TGTGCCAGCAGCTTAGACAGGGATTCACCCCTCCACTTT. Translation gives CASSLDRDSPLHF.

The rearrangement joins TRBV19 to TRBJ2-2; 7 bases align to TRBD1. Germline V gene sequence: CDR1 LNHDA, CDR2 SQIVND (reference sequence). CDR3 length: 14 amino acids. V shed 8 bases, J shed 6 bases, and the junction held 9 bases outside the gene matches. The CDR3 sequence is CASYTGVRPGELFF. The CDR3 DNA is TGTGCCAGTTATACAGGGGTCCGTCCCGGGGAGCTGTTTTTT.

CDR3 residues: CASSSKDSWIDTQYF. DNA of the CDR3: TGCGCCAGCAGCTCGAAGGACTCTTGGATAGATACGCAGTATTTT. The chain joins TRBV5-1 to TRBJ2-3; maybe TRBD2 (5 bases). The CDR3 is made up of 15 amino acids. The germline V gene encodes CDR1 SGHRS and CDR2 YFSETQ. Trimming removed 3 bases at V and 5 bases at J, with 16 bases between. The whole variable domain, remainder taken from reference TRBV5-1 and TRBJ2-3, is KAGVTQTPRYLIKTRGQQVTLSCSPISGHRSVSWYQQTPGQGLQFLFEYFSETQRNKGNFPGRFSGRQFSNSRSEMNVSTLELGDSALYLCASSSKDSWIDTQYFGPGTRLTVL.

The chain links TRBV6-5 to TRBJ1-3; 9 nucleotides match TRBD1. Trimming took 10 bases from V and 4 from J; bases not matched to a gene: 2. The CDR3 totals 12 residues. Germline V gene lookup returns CDR1 MNHEY and CDR2 SVGAGI. The CDR3 loop is CATGTGGNTIYF. Here the CDR3 DNA reads TGTGCCACCGGGACAGGGGGAAACACCATATATTTT.

The V gene is TRBV5-1, the J gene TRBJ1-1; D might be TRBD1 (6 bases). Per the germline V gene, CDR1 is SGHRS and CDR2 is YFSETQ. The CDR3 consists of 14 residues. The V end lost 4 bases, the J end lost 4 bases, and 14 bases lay between the germline ends. The CDR3 bases are TGCGCCAGCAGCGCGGGGGCAGCAAGCACTGAAGCTTTCTTT. It encodes CASSAGAASTEAFF.

This rearrangement joins TRBV7-9 to TRBJ2-5; D is undetermined. V was shortened by 1 base and J by 3 bases, with 3 bases between the two germline ends. The CDR3 consists of 12 residues. CDR1 and CDR2 from the germline V gene are SEHNR and FQNEAQ (reference sequence). This CDR3 is CASSLEEETQYF. The DNA for the CDR3 is TGTGCCAGCAGCTTAGAGGAAGAGACCCAGTACTTC.

The chain combines TRBV28 with TRBJ1-1, with 8 bases aligning to TRBD1. The CDR3 covers 15 residues. Trimming took 4 bases from V and 4 from J; bases not matched to a gene: 8. Germline values: CDR1 MDHEN, CDR2 SYDVKM. CDR3 in amino acids: CASSSRATGATEAFF. The DNA of the CDR3 is TGTGCCAGCAGTTCACGGGCGACAGGGGCCACTGAAGCTTTCTTT. Drawing the rest from reference TRBV28 and TRBJ1-1, the complete variable domain is DVKVTQSSRYLVKRTGEKVFLECVQDMDHENMFWYRQDPGLGLRLIYFSYDVKMKEKGDIPEGYSVSREKKERFSLILESASTNQTSMYLCASSSRATGATEAFFGQGTRLTVV.

The V call is TRBV19, the J call TRBJ1-1; D is unclear. The germline V gene encodes CDR1 LNHDA and CDR2 SQIVND (reference sequence). The CDR3 length is 15 residues. Trimming took 1 base from V and 1 from J, leaving 10 bases between them. The CDR3 loop reads CASSIVRQSNTEAFF. In nucleotides, the CDR3 is TGTGCCAGTAGTATAGTCAGGCAGTCGAACACTGAAGCTTTCTTT.

J is TRBJ2-2 and V is TRBV30; tentatively, D is TRBD1 or TRBD2 (6 bases each). Trimming cost V 3 bases and J 2 bases, with 10 bases left between them. Germline CDR1 reads GTSNPN; CDR2 reads SVGIG (reference sequence). The CDR3 is made up of 14 amino acids. Here the CDR3 reads CAWSGGFNTGELFF. DNA of the CDR3: TGTGCCTGGAGCGGGGGCTTTAACACCGGGGAGCTGTTTTTT.

The CDR3 DNA is TGTGCCAGCAGCCCCTTCGGACAGGGAAATGCCTACGAGCAGTACTTC. Translating it yields CASSPFGQGNAYEQYF. V usage is TRBV9 and J usage is TRBJ2-7, with TRBD1 identical over 8 bases. There are 16 residues in the CDR3. Trimming removed 4 bases from V and 2 bases from J; junction bases left unmatched: 11. Germline V gene data show CDR1 as SGDLS and CDR2 as YYNGEE.

The CDR3 is CATSRDANEQFF. Here the CDR3 DNA reads TGTGCCACCAGCAGAGACGCGAACGAGCAGTTCTTC. The chain recombines TRBV15 with TRBJ2-1; D gene uncertain. Trimming pared 0 bases from V and 10 bases from J, leaving 7 bases between. CDR1 is LNHNV and CDR2 is YYDKDF in the germline V gene (reference sequence). This CDR3 is built from 12 residues.